The TCR beta chain described here comes from a study of T cells after yellow fever vaccination. This clonotype was detected only a few times. Germline V lookup: CDR1 SGHTA, CDR2 FQGNSA. V lost 5 bases, J lost 6 bases, and 12 bases stayed unmatched. The CDR3 has 16 residues. TCRdb independently ran MiXCR on the 5' RACE reads; one entry per CDR3 protein. The data show 200,000 to 250,000 distinct CDR3 sequences, 3% to 3.5% seen once. The TCR originated in a man aged 18-30 years who received the YFV17D yellow fever vaccine. This material consisted of CD4+ T cells sorted from PBMCs, taken 10 days after the yellow fever booster vaccination. The chain recombines TRBV7-2 with TRBJ2-2; 7 bases match TRBD2. The CDR3 coding sequence is TGTGCCAGCAGCCCACGGACGGCGGGGGTCGCCGGGGAGCTGTTTTTT. Its protein is CASSPRTAGVAGELFF.